A single sample is the source of the 3 T cell receptor beta chains below, sequenced in a study of graft-versus-host responses after intestinal transplantation. No antigen has been assigned to these receptors. The repertoire was sequenced with immunoSEQ multiplex PCR; TCRdb's copy has only in-frame clones and lacks some. The sample includes over 85,000 clones, approximately 92% of them seen just once. The sequencing here drew on unstimulated CD8+ T cells sorted from spleen or lymph node cells, taken before intestinal transplant. Source of these receptors: a human donor who received an intestinal transplant.

This clone appeared a single time. This chain uses TRBV11-2 with TRBJ2-7; TRBD1 matches 9 bases. The CDR3 consists of 17 residues. CDR1 and CDR2 from the germline V gene are SGHAT and FQNNGV. The ends lost 4 bases at V and 6 bases at J; junction bases unmatched: 16. In DNA, the CDR3 is TGTGCCAGCAGCTCGGCCCCCGGGACAGGGTCGGGGGGCGAGCAGTACTTC. It codes for CASSSAPGTGSGGEQYF. Variable domain in full (rest from reference TRBV11-2 and TRBJ2-7): EAGVAQSPRYKIIEKRQSVAFWCNPISGHATLYWYQQILGQGPKLLIQFQNNGVVDDSQLPKDRFSAERLKGVDSTLKIQPAKLEDSAVYLCASSSAPGTGSGGEQYFGPGTRLTVT.

The rearrangement links TRBV30 to TRBJ2-3, with 7 positions matching TRBD2. Trimming cost V 3 bases and J 6 bases; bases outside gene matches: 6. Per germline, CDR1 GTSNPN and CDR2 SVGIG (reference sequence). CDR3 length: 13 residues. The CDR3 is CAWSLGGRDTQYF. The CDR3 nucleotides read TGTGCCTGGAGCTTGGGGGGGAGGGATACGCAGTATTTT.

The chain recombines TRBV2 with TRBJ2-3; TRBD1 matches 7 bases. CDR1 is SNHLY and CDR2 is FYNNEI in the germline V gene. V lost 10 bases and J lost 1; bases outside the gene matches: 8. The CDR3 spans 14 residues. CDR3 loop: CAIAGTERTDTQYF. Written as DNA, the CDR3 is TGTGCCATAGCCGGGACAGAACGCACAGATACGCAGTATTTT.